This TCR beta chain stems from a study of early T cells in non-severe SARS-CoV-2 infection (dated by TCRdb to about 2021). As for the study more broadly: Because TCR sequencing relied on bulk RNA taken from unsorted whole blood, pairing of alpha and beta chains was not possible. Broad study findings and their caveats: VDJdb matching was skewed toward anti-spike CD8 responses, so virus-specific expansions were likely underestimated and private and CD4 specificities were missed.

Library prep was done by 5' RACE. TCRdb records NextSeq 500 as the sequencer. The TCR library protocol attached unique molecular identifiers to individual cDNA molecules to correct for sequencing error and PCR bias. Both TCR alpha and beta chains were sequenced, and tight co-correlation was observed between alpha and beta sequence abundances in each sample. For the original study's pipeline: Decombinator V4 was used to annotate the V gene, J gene and CDR3 of the TCR sequences. Expanded TCRs were defined as changing significantly between any two time points under a Poisson model with p below 0.0001. Abundances of TCRs were expressed as counts per million after normalisation to the total number of TCRs sequenced in each sample. TRAV1-2 paired with TRAJ12, TRAJ20 or TRAJ33 defined MAIT TCRs, while TRAV10 paired with TRAJ18 defined iNKT TCRs. A search of VDJdb, accessed on 1 November 2021, was run for TCRs annotated to CMV, EBV and SARS-CoV-2, with TCRs annotated for multiple antigens excluded. TCRdb reprocessing: public reads trimmed at Q25 with fastp, clones called with MiXCR, in-frame beta chains kept. Each CDR3 protein gets just one entry, which takes the most common genes and DNA from the rows behind it. These V and J calls are TCRdb output, not the study's own analysis. This sample gives tens of thousands of distinct CDR3 sequences in total; more than 13% of them show up just once. The biggest ten clones account for roughly 3% of the sample.

This clonotype was seen at least ten times. What antigen it recognizes has not been identified. One base away there is no much larger clone; base qualities are not given. The CDR3 spans 13 residues, from the cysteine through the phenylalanine. The sequence is cut down to CDR3 DNA, 39 bases in frame from base 1. V sheds 5 bases and J sheds 2 bases, leaving 10 bases between their ends. The germline V gene gives CDR1 as SNHLY and CDR2 as FYNNEI. The study was a case-control design nested within a healthcare worker cohort in London, UK, with weekly nasopharyngeal swab PCR tests and blood sampling. Between 23 and 31 March 2020, the week of the UK lockdown, healthcare workers were enrolled and then followed up weekly for as long as 16 weeks.

The source of this sequence is an adult who was a healthcare worker with PCR-confirmed SARS-CoV-2 infection or an uninfected control (not recorded which). The V gene is TRBV2 and the J gene is TRBJ2-7; 5 matching bases give a weak D call of TRBD1. Sequenced sample: whole blood. For the CDR3, the sequence is CASSTAGTYEQYF. The DNA is TGTGCCAGCAGTACAGCAGGGACCTACGAGCAGTACTTC.